Following are 32 T cell receptor beta chains from one sample sequenced in a study of T cells in Graves' hyperthyroidism and ophthalmopathy (dated by TCRdb to about 2019). The receptor library was made with multiplex PCR. TCRdb shows the sequencer as Illumina HiSeq 2000. Amplification of TCR beta CDR3 regions was carried out from RNA transcripts. For the first round of RT-PCR on the TCR CDR3, the HTBI primer set was used together with the Qiagen OneStep RT-PCR kit. TCRdb ran its own pipeline on the public reads, namely fastp trimming at Q25 and MiXCR clone calling, and kept in-frame beta chains. One record per CDR3 amino acid sequence lists the most common genes and DNA. Present in this sample are around 500,000 distinct CDR3 sequences, 14% of which were seen just once. Around 17% of the sample goes to the ten largest clones. The sequenced sample consisted of blood. All receptors come from a woman between 18 and 29 years old with Graves' hyperthyroidism.

This clonotype was observed at least ten times. The V call is TRBV6-2 or TRBV6-3, the J call TRBJ2-7; D is uncertain. Germline V gene lookup returns CDR1 MNHEY and CDR2 SVGEGT. This CDR3 is 13 amino acids long. V gave up 3 bases and J gave up 0 bases, with 6 bases separating them. The CDR3 region is CASSYGYSYEQYV. The CDR3 region has the DNA TGTGCCAGCAGTTATGGTTACTCCTACGAGCAGTACGTC.

This clonotype has at least ten counts. The gene calls are TRBV25-1 and TRBJ2-3, with D perhaps TRBD2 (5 bases). The CDR3 loop spans 15 amino acids. The V and J ends lost 2 bases and 2 bases respectively, with 11 bases between them. From germline, CDR1 is MGHDK and CDR2 SYGVNS. CDR3 amino acids: CASSEGEWDTDTQYF. For the CDR3, the DNA is TGTGCCAGCAGTGAAGGGGAGTGGGACACAGATACGCAGTATTTT.

Ten or more counts support this clonotype. The chain employs TRBV29-1 and TRBJ2-5, with D perhaps matching TRBD1 (7 bases). V dropped 7 bases and J dropped 1 base, with 13 bases sitting between them. The CDR3 sequence is 13 residues long. Germline V gene sequence: CDR1 SQVTM, CDR2 ANQGSEA. CDR3 loop: CSAGGQPQETQYF. For the CDR3, the DNA is TGCAGCGCCGGGGGACAGCCCCAAGAGACCCAGTACTTC.

The table lists this clonotype with a few counts. The chain is built from TRBV5-1 and TRBJ2-3, with 10 positions matching TRBD2. The CDR3 has 17 amino acids. Germline CDR1 SGHRS, CDR2 YFSETQ. The junction had 9 bases not matched to a gene; V was cut back by 1 base and J by 4 bases. In nucleotides, the CDR3 is TGCGCCAGCAGCTTGAACGGGCTAGCGGGAGTCGCAGATACGCAGTATTTT. This translates into CASSLNGLAGVADTQYF.

Ten or more counts support this clonotype. V is TRBV27 and J is TRBJ2-5, with D possibly matching TRBD1 (5 bases). The V end lost 3 bases, the J end lost 3 bases, and 8 bases lay between the germline ends. The germline V gene has CDR1 MNHEY and CDR2 SMNVEV (reference sequence). The CDR3 runs 13 residues. The CDR3 nucleotides read TGTGCCAGCAGTTTGACAGCTAAAGAGACCCAGTACTTC. Translating it yields CASSLTAKETQYF.

V gene TRBV30 combines with J gene TRBJ2-7; weak D call: TRBD2 (6 bases). V was shortened by 5 bases and J by 3 bases, with 26 bases between the two germline ends. Germline CDR1 is GTSNPN and CDR2 is SVGIG (reference sequence). The CDR3 is 17 amino acids. The CDR3 DNA follows: TGTGCCTGGTCCTCGGGGACTCGCGCCGACCTAGGCTACGAGCAGTACTTC. Translating gives CAWSSGTRADLGYEQYF.

Note on this clonotype: The junction does not match germline at one end; this may be a read error. The CDR3 here is CASSQDPWREYNEQFF. The CDR3, as DNA: TGCGCCAGCAGCCAAGATCCTTGGCGGGAGTACAATGAGCAGTTCTTC. The V gene is TRBV9, the J gene TRBJ2-1; 7 nucleotides match TRBD2. This CDR3 has 16 amino acids. Germline assignment: CDR1 SGDLS and CDR2 YYNGEE.

The chain is built from TRBV19 and TRBJ2-1; D is ambiguous. Trimming removed 3 bases from V and 6 bases from J, with 6 bases in between. This CDR3 is 12 amino acids long. Per the germline V gene, CDR1 is LNHDA and CDR2 is SQIVND (reference sequence). The CDR3 spells CASSIRVNEQFF. In nucleotides, the CDR3 is TGTGCCAGTAGTATTAGGGTCAATGAGCAGTTCTTC.

This clonotype occurred many times. This chain links TRBV11-3 with TRBJ2-3; unclear D gene. Germline V gives CDR1 SGHNT, CDR2 YENEEA. Between the trimmed V and J ends, which lost 0 bases and 4 bases, there was a span of 2 bases. CDR3 length equals 12 residues. The CDR3 DNA reads as TGTGCCAGCAGCTTAGACGCAGATACGCAGTATTTT. This codes for CASSLDADTQYF.

This clonotype appeared many times. This chain links TRBV12-5 with TRBJ2-3; 9 bases fit TRBD2. CDR1 is LGHNT and CDR2 is FRNRAP in the germline V gene. The CDR3 length is 15 residues. The junction had 12 bases not matched to a gene; V was cut back by 8 bases and J by 6 bases. CDR3 protein: CASLELSGSSDTQYF. The CDR3 coding sequence is TGTGCTAGTCTCGAACTTAGCGGGAGTTCGGATACGCAGTATTTT.

In this sample, this clonotype turned up once. Germline and junction disagree at one end, which may indicate a read error. V is TRBV24-1 and J is TRBJ2-1; the D gene is possibly TRBD1 (6 bases). Germline loops: CDR1 KGHDR, CDR2 SFDVKD. The CDR3 loop spans 12 amino acids. CDR3 bases: TGTACCACTCTAAGGGGGTTCGATGAGCAGTTCTTC. Protein sequence: CTTLRGFDEQFF.

This clonotype was observed many times. The CDR3 DNA reads TGTGCCAGCAGTTTCGCTTTCGCGGGAGGCCACAATGAGCAGTTCTTC. It translates to CASSFAFAGGHNEQFF. The chain has TRBV6-5 and TRBJ2-1, with 8 bases identical to TRBD2. V lost 4 bases to trimming and J lost 5 bases; unmatched junction nucleotides: 10. Germline CDR1 reads MNHEY; CDR2 reads SVGAGI. The CDR3 has 16 residues.

The rearrangement links TRBV2 to TRBJ2-7, with TRBD1 matching over 11 bases. Germline V gene lookup returns CDR1 SNHLY and CDR2 FYNNEI. The CDR3 consists of 14 residues. V lost 6 bases and J lost 3; bases outside the gene matches: 4. CDR3 residues: CASRGQGVVYEQYF. The CDR3 DNA sequence: TGTGCCAGCAGGGGACAGGGGGTAGTCTACGAGCAGTACTTC.

This clonotype was found many times. The rearrangement joins TRBV30 to TRBJ1-2, with D maybe TRBD1 (6 bases). The V gene lost 0 bases and the J gene lost 8 bases, with 13 bases spanning the gap. Germline assignment: CDR1 GTSNPN and CDR2 SVGIG (reference sequence). CDR3 size: 13 residues. This CDR3 reads CAWSVRGGTGYTF. For the CDR3, the DNA is TGTGCCTGGAGTGTACGAGGGGGGACCGGCTACACCTTC.

V is TRBV19 and J is TRBJ1-1; D possibly corresponds to TRBD1 (5 bases). The length of the CDR3 is 12 residues. CDR1 LNHDA and CDR2 SQIVND come from the germline V gene (reference sequence). Trimming removed 4 bases from V and 6 bases from J, with 9 bases in between. CDR3 loop: CASSTGISEAFF. Here the CDR3 DNA reads TGTGCCAGTAGTACAGGGATCTCTGAAGCTTTCTTT. The full variable domain, its missing parts supplied by reference TRBV19 and TRBJ1-1, is DGGITQSPKYLFRKEGQNVTLSCEQNLNHDAMYWYRQDPGQGLRLIYYSQIVNDFQKGDIAEGYSVSREKKESFPLTVTSAQKNPTAFYLCASSTGISEAFFGQGTRLTVV.

The rearrangement joins TRBV12-3 or TRBV12-4 to TRBJ2-7; D is unclear. The ends were cut back, 3 bases at V and 0 bases at J, with 12 bases in the middle. The CDR3 is 15 amino acids. CDR3 bases: TGTGCCAGCAGTTTTAATCACGACCCCTCCTACGAGCAGTACTTC. This translates into CASSFNHDPSYEQYF.

This clonotype has at least ten counts. This rearrangement joins TRBV6-2 or TRBV6-3 to TRBJ2-3; tentative D call: TRBD2 (7 bases). The V end lost 8 bases, the J end lost 7 bases, and 19 bases lay between the germline ends. The germline gives CDR1 MNHEY, CDR2 SVGEGT. This CDR3 region has 14 residues. Written as DNA, the CDR3 is TGTGCCAGCGAGAAAGGGGGGGATCTGAATACGCAGTATTTT. Translating it yields CASEKGGDLNTQYF.

In this sample, this clonotype turned up many times. The V and J genes are TRBV11-2 and TRBJ2-1; D call uncertain. Germline loops: CDR1 SGHAT, CDR2 FQNNGV. With 1 base removed from V and 3 bases from J, the gap between germline ends came to 7 bases. The CDR3 spans 14 residues. The CDR3 DNA reads as TGTGCCAGCAGCTTAGTGGGCTACTACAATGAGCAGTTCTTC. It encodes CASSLVGYYNEQFF.

This clonotype has at least ten counts. The CDR3 DNA sequence: TGTGCCAGCAGCCTTCAAGGGAATCAGCCCCAGCATTTT. Translating gives CASSLQGNQPQHF. V usage is TRBV12-3 or TRBV12-4 and J usage is TRBJ1-5; the D is unclear. This CDR3 has 13 residues. With 6 bases removed from V and 4 bases from J, the gap between germline ends came to 10 bases.

The chain uses TRBV27 and TRBJ2-1; possibly TRBD2 for D (6 bases). The ends were cut back, 7 bases at V and 11 bases at J, with 24 bases in the middle. Germline lookup yields CDR1 MNHEY and CDR2 SMNVEV (reference sequence). The CDR3 consists of 15 residues. The CDR3 nucleotides are TGTGCCAGCACAGGTCCGGGACTTCCTACCCAACAGCAGTTCTTC. Translation gives CASTGPGLPTQQQFF.

This clonotype was detected ten times or more. This chain uses TRBV5-1 with TRBJ2-3, with D perhaps matching TRBD1 or TRBD2 (5 bases each). This CDR3 spans 15 amino acids. Per germline, CDR1 SGHRS and CDR2 YFSETQ. The V end was cut by 1 base, the J end by 2 bases, with 11 bases between. Here the CDR3 DNA reads TGCGCCAGCAGCTTGAAACCAGGGACCACAGATACGCAGTATTTT. Residues: CASSLKPGTTDTQYF.

This clonotype has ten or more counts. J is TRBJ1-2 and V is TRBV11-2; weak D call: TRBD1 (6 bases). Trimming cost V 3 bases and J 4 bases, with 12 bases left between them. The germline CDR1 and CDR2 sequences are SGHAT and FQNNGV. The CDR3 runs 14 residues. CDR3 nucleotide sequence: TGTGCCAGCAGCTTTGGGCAGGGGATCTATGGCTACACCTTC. Protein product: CASSFGQGIYGYTF. The full variable domain, in which reference TRBV11-2 and TRBJ1-2 provide the parts outside the CDR3, is EAGVAQSPRYKIIEKRQSVAFWCNPISGHATLYWYQQILGQGPKLLIQFQNNGVVDDSQLPKDRFSAERLKGVDSTLKIQPAKLEDSAVYLCASSFGQGIYGYTFGSGTRLTVV.

The CDR3 DNA is TGTGCCAGCACCCCACTCGATCCCGGGGAGCTGTTTTTT. This gives the protein CASTPLDPGELFF. The V call is TRBV19, the J call TRBJ2-2; no clear D. Germline values: CDR1 LNHDA, CDR2 SQIVND (reference sequence). V dropped 9 bases and J dropped 6 bases, with 14 bases sitting between them. The CDR3 sequence is 13 residues long.

This clonotype was detected many times. The chain joins TRBV2 to TRBJ1-4; TRBD1 might be the D (5 bases). V was shortened by 4 bases and J by 11 bases, with 8 bases between the two germline ends. CDR3 size: 11 residues. CDR1 is SNHLY, CDR2 FYNNEI, per germline. CDR3 in amino acids: CASSVGGKLFF. CDR3 bases: TGTGCCAGCAGTGTGGGGGGGAAACTGTTTTTT. Based on the CDR3 plus reference TRBV2 and TRBJ1-4, the full variable domain is EPEVTQTPSHQVTQMGQEVILRCVPISNHLYFYWYRQILGQKVEFLVSFYNNEISEKSEIFDDQFSVERPDGSNFTLKIRSTKLEDSAMYFCASSVGGKLFFGSGTQLSVL.

In this sample, this clonotype turned up many times. The chain is built from TRBV13 and TRBJ2-7; D might be TRBD1 (6 bases). The ends were cut back, 5 bases at V and 1 base at J, with 9 bases in the middle. This CDR3 region has 13 residues. The germline gives CDR1 PRHDT, CDR2 FYEKMQ (reference sequence). This CDR3 is CASSEGQSYEQYV. The CDR3 DNA follows: TGTGCCAGCAGCGAAGGACAGTCCTACGAGCAGTACGTC.

This clonotype has ten or more counts. The chain carries TRBV29-1 and TRBJ2-7; unclear D gene. CDR1 is SQVTM, CDR2 ANQGSEA, per germline. This CDR3 is 11 amino acids long. Trimming pared 1 base from V and 6 bases from J, leaving 7 bases between. DNA for the CDR3: TGCAGCGTTGAAGTAGGTATCGAGCAGTACTTC. Translation: CSVEVGIEQYF.

This clonotype appeared many times. This chain uses TRBV24-1 with TRBJ2-3; D not certain. Trimming left V 1 base short and J 2 bases short, with 6 bases between. This CDR3 is built from 14 residues. Germline V CDR1 and CDR2: KGHDR, SFDVKD. The CDR3 here is CATSDLDPTDTQYF. As DNA, the CDR3 is TGTGCCACCAGTGATTTAGACCCCACAGATACGCAGTATTTT.

The V and J genes are TRBV24-1 and TRBJ2-2; 7 nucleotides match TRBD2. Germline V gene data show CDR1 as KGHDR and CDR2 as SFDVKD. Trimming cost V 9 bases and J 3 bases; bases outside gene matches: 6. The CDR3 spans 14 residues. The CDR3 coding sequence is TGTGCCACCCTAGCGGCCGGGGACACCGGGGAGCTGTTTTTT. The encoded protein is CATLAAGDTGELFF.

J is TRBJ2-7 and V is TRBV6-1, with 9 bases aligning to TRBD1. This CDR3 is built from 15 residues. Germline-derived CDR1 and CDR2 are MNHNS and SASEGT. V was pared by 6 bases and J by 2 bases, with 8 bases of the junction left unmatched. CDR3 coding DNA: TGTGCCAGCAGAAGACAGGGGGGTGAAACCTACGAGCAGTACGTC. Protein: CASRRQGGETYEQYV.

This clonotype was observed at least ten times. The chain couples TRBV10-3 to TRBJ2-2, with a possible D match to TRBD2 (6 bases). The CDR3 has 15 residues. Trimming removed 0 bases at V and 10 bases at J, with 15 bases between. CDR1 ENHRY and CDR2 SYGVKD come from the germline V gene. This chain's CDR3 is CAISESRAGTEELFF. The CDR3, as DNA: TGTGCCATCAGTGAGTCGAGGGCAGGGACTGAGGAGCTGTTTTTT.

This clonotype came up many times. The chain carries TRBV3-1 and TRBJ2-7; D is ambiguous. CDR3 size: 12 residues. Germline CDR1 reads LGHDT; CDR2 reads YNNKEL (reference sequence). Trimming cost V 0 bases and J 2 bases, with 2 bases left between them. CDR3 sequence (DNA): TGTGCCAGCAGCCAAGAGGCCTACGAGCAGTACTTC. The encoded protein is CASSQEAYEQYF.

Many counts were recorded for this clonotype. This CDR3 is CASSPVAGGGRPTEQFF. DNA for the CDR3: TGTGCCAGCTCACCAGTAGCGGGAGGGGGCCGCCCTACTGAGCAGTTCTTC. V usage is TRBV18 and J usage is TRBJ2-1; the match to TRBD2 covers 11 bases. Per germline, CDR1 KGHSH and CDR2 LQKENI. V was clipped by 2 bases and J by 9 bases; unmatched bases: 12. The length of the CDR3 is 17 residues.